This entry features one T cell receptor beta chain sequence. The data originate from a study of blood T cell repertoires in COVID-19. Looking at the study overall: In each case, the material was cDNA or gDNA derived from T cells, B-cell-depleted T cells, or PBMCs.

In the source study's methods: Using reference gene primer amplification, nucleated cell counts were estimated. Data came from immunoSEQ multiplex PCR; TCRdb stores just in-frame clones and leaves some out. D and trimming come from the DNA, and the V and J calls and clone size come from that table. The sample consists of about 240,000 clones, roughly four fifths of them appearing once. Trimming removed 4 bases from V and 4 bases from J, with 10 bases in between. Germline V gene data show CDR1 as MNHEY and CDR2 as SVGAGI. CDR3 length equals 13 residues. The chain links TRBV6-5 to TRBJ1-1, with unresolved D. The source of this sequence is an elderly woman with COVID-19, enrolled during active disease. The specimen was peripheral blood. The CDR3 here is CASSFDSRTEAFF. In DNA, the CDR3 is TGTGCCAGCAGTTTCGATAGCCGCACTGAAGCTTTCTTT.